This TCR beta chain derives from a study of CD8+ T cells in alopecia areata. RNA was extracted and reverse transcribed into cDNA as the sequencing template. Assay used: immunoSEQ multiplex PCR; TCRdb lists only in-frame clones, some missing. The sample shows 270,000 or so clones, no singletons; the ten largest hold 0.9% to 1.5%. Cutaneous lymph nodes were pooled and cells sorted by CD4, CD8alpha, NKG2D, NKG2ACE and more. Trimming took 5 bases from V and 0 from J; bases not matched to a gene: 4. In germline, CDR1 is NNHDY, CDR2 SYVADS. The CDR3 is 14 residues long. There are a few counts of this clone. Genes and germline are mouse. Read coverage stops 4 residues before the CDR3 terminus; the germline J gene supplies the remainder.

The genes are TRBV13-3 and TRBJ2-7, with 8 bases lining up with TRBD1. Sequences were obtained from CD4+ T cells sorted from a lymph node. The origin of this receptor is a C3H/HeJ mouse with alopecia areata. The strain's MHC haplotype is H2-k. CDR3 DNA, as far as it was read: TGTGCCAGCAGGGCAACAGGGGGCTCCTAT. This codes for CASRATGGSY. The whole CDR3 reads CASRATGGSYEQYF.